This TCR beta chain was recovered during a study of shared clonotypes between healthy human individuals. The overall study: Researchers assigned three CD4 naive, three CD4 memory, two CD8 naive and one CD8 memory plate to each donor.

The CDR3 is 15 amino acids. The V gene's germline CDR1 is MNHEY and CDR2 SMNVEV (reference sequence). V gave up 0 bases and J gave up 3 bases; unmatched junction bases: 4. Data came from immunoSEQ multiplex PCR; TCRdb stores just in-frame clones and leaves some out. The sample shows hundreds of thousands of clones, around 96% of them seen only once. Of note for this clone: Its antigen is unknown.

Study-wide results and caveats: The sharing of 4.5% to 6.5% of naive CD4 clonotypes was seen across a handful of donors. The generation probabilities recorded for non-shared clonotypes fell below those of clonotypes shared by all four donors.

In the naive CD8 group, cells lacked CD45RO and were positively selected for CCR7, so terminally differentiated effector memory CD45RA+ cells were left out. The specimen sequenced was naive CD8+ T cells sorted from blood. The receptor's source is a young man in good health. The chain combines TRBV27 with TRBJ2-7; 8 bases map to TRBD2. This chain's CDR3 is CASSLSSGGVYEQYF. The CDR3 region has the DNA TGTGCCAGCAGTTTATCGTCCGGGGGGGTCTACGAGCAGTACTTC.